A few counts support the clone carrying this TCR beta chain. Antigen specificity is unknown. The V gene lost 1 base and the J gene lost 1 base, with 15 bases spanning the gap. Germline V CDR1 and CDR2: SGHTA, FQGTGA. The CDR3 has 17 residues. The source of the sample is a study of T cells after yellow fever vaccination. Overall study results and limits: The secondary response was weaker, and its peak arrived faster, on day 5 versus 15. Boosting was followed by the reappearance of most primary-vaccination clones (96% CD4, 70% to 90% CD8). Relatively few clonotypes were ones that appeared in both CD4 and CD8 compartments.

Making TCR cDNA involved 5'RACE template switching, which added UMIs and a universal primer site. TCRdb processed the 5' RACE reads anew with MiXCR; each CDR3 protein has one entry. The sample lists 200,000 to 300,000 distinct CDR3 sequences; approximately 6.7% were seen once. The V and J genes are TRBV7-3 and TRBJ2-3; the D gene is possibly TRBD1 (5 bases). This specimen consisted of CD4+ T cells sorted from PBMCs, obtained on the day of the yellow fever booster vaccination. This clonotype originated in a man aged 25 to 40 who received the YFV17D yellow fever vaccine. The CDR3 region is CASSLRDRTLGTDTQYF. In DNA form, the CDR3 reads TGTGCCAGCAGCTTAAGAGACAGAACGTTAGGCACAGATACGCAGTATTTT.